Following are 31 T cell receptor beta chains from one sample sequenced in a study of regulatory T cells in long-lasting Graves disease. Arm-PCR of CDR3 regions and iRepertoire HTBI primers were the basis on which TCR beta libraries were built. TCRdb reprocessed the multiplex PCR reads with MiXCR, giving one entry per CDR3 protein. Found here are 350,000 to 500,000 distinct CDR3 sequences, less than 15% of them singletons; the top ten hold roughly a sixth. Time point given: newly diagnosed GD, antithyroid drugs for less than 3 months. Extracted RNA from PBMCs served as the source of the TCR library. The same sample was also studied in work on T cells in Graves' hyperthyroidism and ophthalmopathy.

Sample: peripheral blood mononuclear cells (PBMCs), taken at new diagnosis, from a patient treated with antithyroid drugs. The receptors originated from a woman between 45 and 60 years old with Graves disease.

The V gene is TRBV4-2, the J gene TRBJ2-3, with 10 bases matching TRBD2. V trimming: 4 bases; J trimming: 3 bases; junction bases outside the gene matches: 10. The CDR3 runs to 17 residues. The V gene's germline CDR1 is LGHNA and CDR2 YNFKEQ. The CDR3 DNA follows: TGTGCCAGCAGCCCGAGGCTAGCGGGAGAAGTTACAGATACGCAGTATTTT. This gives the protein CASSPRLAGEVTDTQYF.

This clonotype turned up a few times. The CDR3 loop is CASSVRPTRQGWWETQYF. The CDR3, as DNA: TGTGCCAGCAGCGTAAGACCTACGCGACAGGGGTGGTGGGAGACCCAGTACTTC. The V gene is TRBV9, the J gene TRBJ2-5; 8 nucleotides agree with TRBD1. The V gene end was trimmed by 1 base and the J gene end by 5 bases; junction bases not matched to a gene: 16. This CDR3 has 18 amino acids. The V gene's germline CDR1 is SGDLS and CDR2 YYNGEE.

The V and J genes are TRBV9 and TRBJ2-1, with D possibly being TRBD2 (6 bases). With 4 bases removed from V and 6 bases from J, the gap between germline ends came to 20 bases. This CDR3 spans 16 amino acids. Germline V gene sequence: CDR1 SGDLS, CDR2 YYNGEE. Here the CDR3 DNA reads TGTGCCAGCAGCCGCGGGGCCCAAGGGGCGCGCAATGAGCAGTTCTTC. This encodes CASSRGAQGARNEQFF.

This clonotype was recorded many times. The V gene is TRBV6-1, the J gene TRBJ2-7, with a possible D match to TRBD2 (6 bases). The germline V and J ends were trimmed by 7 bases and 2 bases, with 12 bases remaining between them. Germline assignment: CDR1 MNHNS and CDR2 SASEGT. This CDR3 has 13 residues. CDR3 in DNA: TGTGCCAGCACCAGGACGGGGGCCTACGAGCAGTACTTC. Translation: CASTRTGAYEQYF.

The rearrangement joins TRBV6-1 to TRBJ2-7; 11 bases align to TRBD2. The ends lost 6 bases at V and 2 bases at J; junction bases unmatched: 3. CDR3 size: 14 residues. The V gene's germline CDR1 is MNHNS and CDR2 SASEGT. For the CDR3, the DNA is TGTGCCAGCAGGGGACTAGCGGCTACCTACGAGCAGTACTTC. Translated, it gives CASRGLAATYEQYF.

This clonotype was recorded at least ten times. This rearrangement joins TRBV28 to TRBJ1-5; D unclear. CDR3 length: 15 residues. Between the trimmed V and J ends, which lost 4 bases and 5 bases, there was a span of 15 bases. The germline CDR1 and CDR2 sequences are MDHEN and SYDVKM. As DNA, the CDR3 is TGTGCCAGCAGTTCCTGGACCCGACCGGATCAGCCCCAGCATTTT. This codes for CASSSWTRPDQPQHF.

This clonotype was detected many times. This chain joins TRBV6-2 or TRBV6-3 and TRBJ2-3; TRBD1 might be the D (6 bases). Germline CDR1 and CDR2: MNHEY and SVGEGT. V lost 6 bases and J 6 bases, leaving 7 bases between the germline ends. The CDR3 consists of 11 residues. The CDR3 DNA sequence: TGTGCCAGCAGGCAGGGGGATACGCAGTATTTT. Translating gives CASRQGDTQYF.

This clonotype was recorded many times. This CDR3 is CASSLLQGFQETQYF. The CDR3 DNA is TGTGCCAGCAGTTTATTACAGGGGTTCCAAGAGACCCAGTACTTC. The rearrangement links TRBV28 to TRBJ2-5; TRBD1 matches at 7 bases. CDR1 is MDHEN and CDR2 is SYDVKM in the germline V gene. This CDR3 spans 15 amino acids. J was trimmed by 1 base and V by 1 base; bases with no gene match: 3. The full variable domain, rest sourced from reference TRBV28 and TRBJ2-5, is DVKVTQSSRYLVKRTGEKVFLECVQDMDHENMFWYRQDPGLGLRLIYFSYDVKMKEKGDIPEGYSVSREKKERFSLILESASTNQTSMYLCASSLLQGFQETQYFGPGTRLLVL.

The chain uses TRBV10-3 and TRBJ2-5; 8 bases line up with TRBD2. Germline V gene data show CDR1 as ENHRY and CDR2 as SYGVKD. The CDR3 extends over 14 amino acids. Germline trimming cut 3 bases from V and 5 bases from J; bases unmatched to any gene: 5. In DNA form, the CDR3 reads TGTGCCATCAGTGATCGGGAGGGCGGGGAGACCCAGTACTTC. It codes for CAISDREGGETQYF.

This clonotype was seen repeatedly, ten times or more. The chain couples TRBV2 to TRBJ2-7, with D perhaps matching TRBD1 (5 bases). CDR3 size: 14 residues. Trimming cost V 7 bases and J 4 bases, with 17 bases left between them. Germline V gene lookup returns CDR1 SNHLY and CDR2 FYNNEI. Here the CDR3 reads CASNPIGAKYEQYF. CDR3 DNA: TGTGCCAGCAACCCAATAGGGGCTAAGTACGAGCAGTACTTC.

The chain links TRBV29-1 to TRBJ2-5; D is possibly TRBD1 (5 bases). Germline loops: CDR1 SQVTM, CDR2 ANQGSEA. Trimming left V 6 bases short and J 4 bases short, with 9 bases between. The CDR3 consists of 11 residues. The CDR3 loop reads CSVGPGETQYF. The CDR3 bases are TGCAGCGTGGGGCCTGGAGAGACCCAGTACTTC.

The CDR3: CASSWMGQGYSPLHF. CDR3 nucleotide sequence: TGTGCCAGCAGCTGGATGGGACAGGGATATTCACCCCTCCACTTT. The V call is TRBV5-4, the J call TRBJ1-6, with 9 bases identical to TRBD1. Germline values: CDR1 SGHNT, CDR2 YYREEE (reference sequence). The ends lost 3 bases at V and 8 bases at J; junction bases unmatched: 6. The CDR3 totals 15 residues.

This clonotype appeared many times. The chain uses TRBV2 and TRBJ1-4; D gene uncertain. CDR1 and CDR2 from the germline V gene are SNHLY and FYNNEI. The V end was cut by 4 bases, the J end by 5 bases, with 11 bases between. CDR3 length equals 14 residues. CDR3 loop: CASSGYGVNEKLFF. DNA of the CDR3: TGTGCCAGCAGTGGATACGGGGTCAATGAAAAACTGTTTTTT.

This clonotype was observed at least ten times. The CDR3 here is CASGRFGQFF. CDR3 bases: TGTGCCAGCGGTCGCTTCGGGCAGTTCTTC. This chain uses TRBV7-9 with TRBJ2-1; D not resolved. V dropped 8 bases and J dropped 12 bases, with 11 bases sitting between them. The CDR3 consists of 10 residues. CDR1 is SEHNR and CDR2 is FQNEAQ in the germline V gene (reference sequence). The full variable domain, with the rest looked up from reference TRBV7-9 and TRBJ2-1, is DTGVSQNPRHKITKRGQNVTFRCDPISEHNRLYWYRQTLGQGPEFLTYFQNEAQLEKSRLLSDRFSAERPKGSFSTLEIQRTEQGDSAMYLCASGRFGQFFGPGTRLTVL.

This clonotype was seen many times. This chain uses TRBV11-2 with TRBJ2-3; 7 nucleotides line up with TRBD2. Germline V gene lookup returns CDR1 SGHAT and CDR2 FQNNGV. The CDR3 is 17 residues long. J lost 4 bases, V lost 0 bases, and 10 bases had no gene match. This CDR3 is CASSLDPPRGGADTQYF. The CDR3, as DNA: TGTGCCAGCAGCTTAGACCCTCCTAGGGGAGGGGCAGATACGCAGTATTTT.

This clonotype was seen ten or more times. The rearrangement joins TRBV20-1 to TRBJ1-2; D not certain. This CDR3 spans 11 amino acids. CDR1 DFQATT and CDR2 SNEGSKA come from the germline V gene (reference sequence). The DNA of the CDR3 is TGCAGGCCCGGGAAAAACTATGGCTACACCTTC. Translated, it gives CRPGKNYGYTF.

The table lists this clonotype with many counts. V usage is TRBV3-1 and J usage is TRBJ2-1; D is ambiguous. CDR1 and CDR2 (germline): LGHDT, YNNKEL (reference sequence). The V and J ends lost 4 bases and 9 bases respectively, with 16 bases between them. The CDR3 totals 14 residues. The DNA of the CDR3 is TGTGCCAGCAGCCCCGACGCGGTATCTGTTGAGCAGTTCTTC. Translated, it gives CASSPDAVSVEQFF.

About this clonotype itself: A single base separates this from a much larger clone, so it may be a read error. V gene TRBV6-1 combines with J gene TRBJ2-3; TRBD2 is a possible D gene (6 bases). The last part of the DNA fits TRBJ2-1 better; the J call may be wrong. The V gene's germline CDR1 is MNHNS and CDR2 SASEGT. This CDR3 has 14 amino acids. Here the CDR3 DNA reads TGTGCCACCACTAGGGCGGGGCTCTACTATGAGCAGTTCTTC. Amino acids: CATTRAGLYYEQFF.

In this sample, this clonotype turned up many times. The chain combines TRBV7-9 with TRBJ2-1, with TRBD2 as a possible D gene (6 bases). The CDR3 covers 16 residues. Trimming stripped 2 bases from V and 2 bases from J, with 13 bases between. Per the germline V gene, CDR1 is SEHNR and CDR2 is FQNEAQ (reference sequence). CDR3 protein: CASSLSVSGTYNEQFF. The CDR3 region has the DNA TGTGCCAGCAGCTTATCGGTTAGCGGAACCTACAATGAGCAGTTCTTC.

The V call is TRBV11-2, the J call TRBJ2-5; 9 bases align to TRBD1. Germline CDR1 reads SGHAT; CDR2 reads FQNNGV. J lost 4 bases, V lost 3 bases, and 6 bases had no gene match. The CDR3 is made up of 15 amino acids. The CDR3 reads CASSFTGQGRETQYF. The CDR3 DNA sequence: TGTGCCAGCAGCTTCACGGGACAGGGTCGAGAGACCCAGTACTTC. The full variable domain, completed using reference TRBV11-2 and TRBJ2-5, is EAGVAQSPRYKIIEKRQSVAFWCNPISGHATLYWYQQILGQGPKLLIQFQNNGVVDDSQLPKDRFSAERLKGVDSTLKIQPAKLEDSAVYLCASSFTGQGRETQYFGPGTRLLVL.

Turning to this clonotype: A read error may be the cause here, since a much bigger clone is one base away. This chain links TRBV2 with TRBJ2-7, with D perhaps being TRBD1 or TRBD2 (6 bases each). Germline values: CDR1 SNHLY, CDR2 FYNNEI. V lost 7 bases and J 7 bases, leaving 23 bases between the germline ends. The length of the CDR3 is 15 residues. The CDR3 coding sequence is TGTGCCAGCACCCCCGGGGGCTACTCCTACAATGAGCAGTACTTC. It translates to CASTPGGYSYNEQYF.

In its sample, this clonotype was seen many times. V usage is TRBV7-3 and J usage is TRBJ2-1; 7 nucleotides align to TRBD1. V lost 0 bases, J lost 3 bases, and 2 bases stayed unmatched. Looked up from germline, CDR1 is SGHTA and CDR2 is FQGTGA. The CDR3 loop spans 15 amino acids. The CDR3 DNA reads as TGTGCCAGCAGCTTAACAGGGGGCAACTACAATGAGCAGTTCTTC. It translates to CASSLTGGNYNEQFF.

The chain combines TRBV6-1 with TRBJ2-7; 8 positions agree with TRBD1. The CDR3 is 13 amino acids. Trimming removed 7 bases from V and 7 bases from J; junction bases left unmatched: 9. Per the germline V gene, CDR1 is MNHNS and CDR2 is SASEGT. The CDR3 reads CASMGQAHREQYF. The CDR3 DNA is TGTGCCAGCATGGGACAGGCCCACCGGGAGCAGTACTTC.

This clonotype showed up many times. The chain uses TRBV24-1 and TRBJ1-5; TRBD1 aligns across 7 bases. From germline, CDR1 is KGHDR and CDR2 SFDVKD. CDR3 length: 17 amino acids. V lost 5 bases, J lost 0 bases, and 9 bases stayed unmatched. The CDR3 DNA follows: TGTGCCACCAGTGGGTCCGGGGACAGCCATAGCAATCAGCCCCAGCATTTT. Translation: CATSGSGDSHSNQPQHF.

To note about this clonotype: A clone one base away is much larger, so this may be a read error. J is TRBJ2-1 and V is TRBV10-3, with 8 bases that match TRBD1. Germline CDR1 ENHRY, CDR2 SYGVKD. This CDR3 has 14 amino acids. The CDR3 DNA reads TGTGCCATCAGCTCCGGACAGGGCCGCAATGAGCAGCTCTTC. Translation: CAISSGQGRNEQLF.

Points on this clonotype: This may be a read error: a much more frequent sequence differs by one nucleotide. The V call is TRBV11-2, the J call TRBJ2-7; D might be TRBD1 (6 bases). The tail of the sequence fits TRBJ2-1 better, so the J call may be wrong. Germline assignment: CDR1 SGHAT and CDR2 FQNNGV. This CDR3 spans 16 amino acids. The CDR3 DNA is TGTGCCAGCAGCACATCCTGGACAGTTTTTTCCTACGAGCAGTTCTTC. This gives the protein CASSTSWTVFSYEQFF.

J is TRBJ1-1 and V is TRBV6-1; D not resolved. Germline CDR1 is MNHNS and CDR2 is SASEGT. The V gene lost 10 bases and the J gene lost 4 bases, with 10 bases spanning the gap. CDR3 length: 11 residues. In nucleotides, the CDR3 is TGTGCCACGATAGAAGGCACTGAAGCTTTCTTT. This gives the protein CATIEGTEAFF.

This clonotype has more than one count but fewer than ten. This chain uses TRBV9 with TRBJ2-7; the match to TRBD1 covers 8 bases. Germline V gene lookup returns CDR1 SGDLS and CDR2 YYNGEE. Trimming took 0 bases from V and 6 from J; bases not matched to a gene: 2. The CDR3 length is 13 residues. This chain's CDR3 is CASSVVTGGEQYF. The CDR3 DNA sequence: TGTGCCAGCAGCGTAGTTACAGGGGGCGAGCAGTACTTC.

At least ten counts were recorded for this clonotype. This chain uses TRBV18 with TRBJ2-3; 10 bases line up with TRBD1. The CDR3 sequence is 14 residues long. Germline CDR1 and CDR2: KGHSH and LQKENI. J lost 4 bases, V lost 6 bases, and 4 bases had no gene match. CDR3 sequence (DNA): TGTGCCAGCTCCGGGACAGGGGATTCAGATACGCAGTATTTT. The encoded protein is CASSGTGDSDTQYF.

This chain uses TRBV13 with TRBJ2-7; 9 nucleotides match TRBD1. V dropped 4 bases and J dropped 0; count of bases not matched to a gene: 7. Germline V lookup: CDR1 PRHDT, CDR2 FYEKMQ (reference sequence). This CDR3 has 16 amino acids. The CDR3 reads CASSSRTGASSYEQYF. In DNA, the CDR3 is TGTGCCAGCAGCTCTCGGACAGGGGCCAGCTCCTACGAGCAGTACTTC.

The rearrangement links TRBV28 to TRBJ1-4; 8 bases are shared with TRBD1. This CDR3 region has 13 residues. V was clipped by 8 bases and J by 10 bases; unmatched bases: 9. The germline CDR1 and CDR2 sequences are MDHEN and SYDVKM. CDR3 in amino acids: CASAGTGSRKLFF. CDR3 in DNA: TGTGCCAGCGCCGGGACAGGTTCGCGAAAACTGTTTTTT.